The subject of this entry is one T cell receptor beta chain. As handled by the study authors: Amplification of reference gene primers provided the estimated nucleated cell counts. Sequencing used immunoSEQ multiplex PCR; TCRdb keeps in-frame clones, though not all of them. V and J calls and clone size are copied from that table; D and trimming were computed from the DNA. The repertoire has roughly 500,000 clones, approximately 83% of them found once; the top ten carry 3% to 4%. CDR1 KGHDR and CDR2 SFDVKD come from the germline V gene. This CDR3 has 16 residues. J gave up 2 bases and V 1 base, and 4 bases lay outside the gene matches. The data belong to a study of blood T cell repertoires in COVID-19. On the study more broadly: Collection of acute and convalescent COVID-19 samples took place in the United States, Italy and Spain. PBMCs, B-cell-depleted T cells, or T cells provided the cDNA or gDNA that made up the material.

The specimen sequenced was peripheral blood. The sequence derives from a human donor in a cohort sampled during active COVID-19. The chain links TRBV24-1 to TRBJ2-3; TRBD2 matches at 8 bases. This CDR3 reads CATSDFTSGITDTQYF. Written as DNA, the CDR3 is TGTGCCACCAGTGATTTTACTAGCGGAATCACAGATACGCAGTATTTT.